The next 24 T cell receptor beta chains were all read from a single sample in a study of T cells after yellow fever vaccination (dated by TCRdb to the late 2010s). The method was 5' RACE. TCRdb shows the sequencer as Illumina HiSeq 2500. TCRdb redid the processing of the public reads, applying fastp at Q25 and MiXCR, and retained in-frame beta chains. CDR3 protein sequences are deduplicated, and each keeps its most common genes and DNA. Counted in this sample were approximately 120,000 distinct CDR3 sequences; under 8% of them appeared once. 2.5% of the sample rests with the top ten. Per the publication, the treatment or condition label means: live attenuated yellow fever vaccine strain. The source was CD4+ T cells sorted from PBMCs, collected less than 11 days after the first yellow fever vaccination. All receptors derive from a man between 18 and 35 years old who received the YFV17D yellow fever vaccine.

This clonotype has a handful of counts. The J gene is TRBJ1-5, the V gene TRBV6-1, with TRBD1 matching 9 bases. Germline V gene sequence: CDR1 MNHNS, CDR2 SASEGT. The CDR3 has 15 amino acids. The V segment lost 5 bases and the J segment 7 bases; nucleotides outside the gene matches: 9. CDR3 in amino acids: CASSQTGGLAQPQHF. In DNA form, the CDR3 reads TGTGCCAGCAGTCAAACAGGGGGCCTAGCGCAGCCCCAGCATTTT.

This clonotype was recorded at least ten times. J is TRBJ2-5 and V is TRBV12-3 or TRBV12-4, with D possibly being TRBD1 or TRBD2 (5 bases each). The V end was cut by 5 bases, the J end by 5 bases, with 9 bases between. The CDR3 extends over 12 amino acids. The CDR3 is CASSGTWETQYF. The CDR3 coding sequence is TGTGCCAGCAGTGGGACGTGGGAGACCCAGTACTTC.

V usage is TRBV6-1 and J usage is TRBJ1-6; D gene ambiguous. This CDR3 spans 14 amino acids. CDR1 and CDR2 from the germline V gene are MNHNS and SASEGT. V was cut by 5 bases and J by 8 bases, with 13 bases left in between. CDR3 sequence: CASSITLADSPLHF. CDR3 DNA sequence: TGTGCCAGCAGTATAACGCTTGCTGATTCACCCCTCCACTTT.

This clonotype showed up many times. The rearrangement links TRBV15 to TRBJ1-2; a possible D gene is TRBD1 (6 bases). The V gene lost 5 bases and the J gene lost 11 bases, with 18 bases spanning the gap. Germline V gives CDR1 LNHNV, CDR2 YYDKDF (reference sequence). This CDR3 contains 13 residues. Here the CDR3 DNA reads TGTGCCACCAGCCCTCGAAGTGGGGGCGCGTACACCTTC. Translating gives CATSPRSGGAYTF.

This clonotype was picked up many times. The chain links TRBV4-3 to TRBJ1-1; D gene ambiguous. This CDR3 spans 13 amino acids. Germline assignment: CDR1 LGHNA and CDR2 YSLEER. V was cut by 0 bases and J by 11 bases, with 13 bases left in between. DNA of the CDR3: TGCGCCAGCAGCCAAGATCGACGGGCGAGGGCTTTCTTT. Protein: CASSQDRRARAFF.

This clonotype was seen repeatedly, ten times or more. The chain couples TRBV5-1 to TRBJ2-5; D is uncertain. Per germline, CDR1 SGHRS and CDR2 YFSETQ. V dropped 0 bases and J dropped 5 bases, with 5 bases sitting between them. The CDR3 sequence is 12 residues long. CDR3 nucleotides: TGCGCCAGCAGCTTGGGGTCCGAGACCCAGTACTTC. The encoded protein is CASSLGSETQYF.

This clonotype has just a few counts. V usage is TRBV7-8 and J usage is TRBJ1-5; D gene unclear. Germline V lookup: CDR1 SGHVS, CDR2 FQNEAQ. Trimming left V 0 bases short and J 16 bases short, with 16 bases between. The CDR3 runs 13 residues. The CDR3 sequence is CASSLAGRELSHF. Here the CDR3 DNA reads TGTGCCAGCAGCTTAGCAGGAAGGGAGCTTTCTCATTTT. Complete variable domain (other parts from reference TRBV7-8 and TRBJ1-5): GAGVSQSPRYKVAKRGQDVALRCDPISGHVSLFWYQQALGQGPEFLTYFQNEAQLDKSGLPSDRFFAERPEGSVSTLKIQRTQQEDSAVYLCASSLAGRELSHFGDGTRLSIL.

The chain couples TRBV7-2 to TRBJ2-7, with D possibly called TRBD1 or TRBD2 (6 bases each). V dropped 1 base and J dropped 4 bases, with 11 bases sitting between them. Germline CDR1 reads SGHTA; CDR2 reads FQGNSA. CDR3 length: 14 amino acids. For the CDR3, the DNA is TGTGCCAGCAGCTTAGAGAAGGGGGGTTACGAGCAGTACGTC. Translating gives CASSLEKGGYEQYV.

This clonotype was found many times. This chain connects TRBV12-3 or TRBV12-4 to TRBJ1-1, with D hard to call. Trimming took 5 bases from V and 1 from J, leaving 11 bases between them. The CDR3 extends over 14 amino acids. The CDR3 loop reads CASSLRVSNTEAFF. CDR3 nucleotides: TGTGCCAGCAGTCTAAGGGTCTCGAACACTGAAGCTTTCTTT.

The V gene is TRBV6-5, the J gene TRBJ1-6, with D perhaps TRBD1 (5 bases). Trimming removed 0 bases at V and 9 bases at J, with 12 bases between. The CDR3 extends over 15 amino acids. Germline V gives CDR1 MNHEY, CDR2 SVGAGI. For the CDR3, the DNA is TGTGCCAGCAGTTACTCGCAGGGAACTACTTCACCCCTCCACTTT. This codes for CASSYSQGTTSPLHF.

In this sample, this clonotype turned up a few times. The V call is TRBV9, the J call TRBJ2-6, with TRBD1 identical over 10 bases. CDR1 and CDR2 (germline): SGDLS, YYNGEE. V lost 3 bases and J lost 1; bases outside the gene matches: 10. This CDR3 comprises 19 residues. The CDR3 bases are TGTGCCAGCAGCGACCAAGACAGGGGGCTAAAATCTGGGGCCAACGTCCTGACTTTC. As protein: CASSDQDRGLKSGANVLTF.

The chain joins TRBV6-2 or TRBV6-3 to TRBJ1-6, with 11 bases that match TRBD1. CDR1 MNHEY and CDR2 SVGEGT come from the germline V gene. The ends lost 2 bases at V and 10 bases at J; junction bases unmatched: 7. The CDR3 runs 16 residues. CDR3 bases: TGTGCCAGCAGTTACCTCCGGGACAGGGGGGAGTCACCCCTCCACTTT. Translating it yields CASSYLRDRGESPLHF.

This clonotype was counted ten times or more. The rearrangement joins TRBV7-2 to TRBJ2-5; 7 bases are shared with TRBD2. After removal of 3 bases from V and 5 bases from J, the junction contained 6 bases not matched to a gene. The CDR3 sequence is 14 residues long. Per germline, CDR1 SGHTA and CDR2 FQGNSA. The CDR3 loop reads CASSFQRGGETQYF. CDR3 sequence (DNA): TGTGCCAGCAGCTTCCAGCGGGGAGGGGAGACCCAGTACTTC. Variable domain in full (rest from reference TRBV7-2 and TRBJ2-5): GAGVSQSPSNKVTEKGKDVELRCDPISGHTALYWYRQSLGQGLEFLIYFQGNSAPDKSGLPSDRFSAERTGGSVSTLTIQRTQQEDSAVYLCASSFQRGGETQYFGPGTRLLVL.

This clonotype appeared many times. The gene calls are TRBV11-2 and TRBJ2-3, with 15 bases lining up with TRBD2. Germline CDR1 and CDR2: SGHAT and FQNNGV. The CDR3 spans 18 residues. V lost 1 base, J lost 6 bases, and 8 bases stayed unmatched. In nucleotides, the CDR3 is TGTGCCAGCAGCTTAGTAGGGGGACTAGCGGGGGGCTTCGATACGCAGTATTTT. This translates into CASSLVGGLAGGFDTQYF.

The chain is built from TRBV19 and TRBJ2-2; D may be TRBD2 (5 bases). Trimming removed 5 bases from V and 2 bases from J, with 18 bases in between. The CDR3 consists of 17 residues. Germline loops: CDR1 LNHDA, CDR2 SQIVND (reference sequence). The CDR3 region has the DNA TGTGCCAGTAGTCTAATATCCCGGGATCCAAACACCGGGGAGCTGTTTTTT. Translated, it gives CASSLISRDPNTGELFF. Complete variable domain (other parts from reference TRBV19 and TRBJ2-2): DGGITQSPKYLFRKEGQNVTLSCEQNLNHDAMYWYRQDPGQGLRLIYYSQIVNDFQKGDIAEGYSVSREKKESFPLTVTSAQKNPTAFYLCASSLISRDPNTGELFFGEGSRLTVL.

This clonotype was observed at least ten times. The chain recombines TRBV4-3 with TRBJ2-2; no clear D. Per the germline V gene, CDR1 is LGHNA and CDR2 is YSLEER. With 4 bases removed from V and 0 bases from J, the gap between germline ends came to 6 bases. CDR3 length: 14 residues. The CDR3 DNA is TGCGCCAGCAGCCGGACCTCGAACACCGGGGAGCTGTTTTTT. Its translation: CASSRTSNTGELFF.

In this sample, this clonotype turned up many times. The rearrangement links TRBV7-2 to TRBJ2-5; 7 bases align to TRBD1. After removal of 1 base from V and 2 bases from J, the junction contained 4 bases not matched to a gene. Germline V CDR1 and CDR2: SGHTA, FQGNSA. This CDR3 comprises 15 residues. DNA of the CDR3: TGTGCCAGCAGCTTAGTAGCAGGGGGTCAAGAGACCCAGTACTTC. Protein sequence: CASSLVAGGQETQYF.

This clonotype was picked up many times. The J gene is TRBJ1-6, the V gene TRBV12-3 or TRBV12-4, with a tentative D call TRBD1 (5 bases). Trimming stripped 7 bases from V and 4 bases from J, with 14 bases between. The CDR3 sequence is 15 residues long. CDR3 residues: CASTYGASYNSPLHF. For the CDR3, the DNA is TGTGCCAGCACCTACGGGGCTTCTTATAATTCACCCCTCCACTTT.

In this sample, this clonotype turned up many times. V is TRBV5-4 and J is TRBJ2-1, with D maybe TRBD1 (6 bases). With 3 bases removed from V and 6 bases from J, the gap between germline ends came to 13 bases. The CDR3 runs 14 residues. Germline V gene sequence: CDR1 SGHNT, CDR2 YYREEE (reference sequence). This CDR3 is CASSSWTDGNEQFF. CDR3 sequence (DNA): TGTGCCAGCAGCTCCTGGACAGATGGCAATGAGCAGTTCTTC.

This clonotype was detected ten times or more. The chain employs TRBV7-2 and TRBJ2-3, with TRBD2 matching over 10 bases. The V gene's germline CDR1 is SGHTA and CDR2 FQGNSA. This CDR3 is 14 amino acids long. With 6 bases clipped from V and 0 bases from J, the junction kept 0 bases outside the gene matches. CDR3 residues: CASRAGGSTDTQYF. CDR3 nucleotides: TGTGCCAGCAGAGCGGGGGGGAGCACAGATACGCAGTATTTT.

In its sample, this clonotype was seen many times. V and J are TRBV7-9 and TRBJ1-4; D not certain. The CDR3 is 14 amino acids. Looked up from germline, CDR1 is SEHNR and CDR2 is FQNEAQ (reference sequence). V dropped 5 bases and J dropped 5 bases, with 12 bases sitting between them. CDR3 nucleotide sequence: TGTGCCAGCAGCCCACGAAACGCGAATGAAAAACTGTTTTTT. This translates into CASSPRNANEKLFF.

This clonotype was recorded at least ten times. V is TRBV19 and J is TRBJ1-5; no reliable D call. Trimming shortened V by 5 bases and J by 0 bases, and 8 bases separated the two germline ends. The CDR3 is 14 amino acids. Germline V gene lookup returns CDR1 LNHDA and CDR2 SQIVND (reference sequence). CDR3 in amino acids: CASSVGFSNQPQHF. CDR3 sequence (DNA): TGTGCCAGTAGTGTGGGGTTTAGCAATCAGCCCCAGCATTTT.

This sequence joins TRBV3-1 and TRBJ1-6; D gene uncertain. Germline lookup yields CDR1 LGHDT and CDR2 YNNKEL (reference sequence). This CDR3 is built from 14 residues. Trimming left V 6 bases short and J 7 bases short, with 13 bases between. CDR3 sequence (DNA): TGTGCCAGCAGAAGACAAGAGGCGAATTCACCCCTCCACTTT. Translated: CASRRQEANSPLHF.

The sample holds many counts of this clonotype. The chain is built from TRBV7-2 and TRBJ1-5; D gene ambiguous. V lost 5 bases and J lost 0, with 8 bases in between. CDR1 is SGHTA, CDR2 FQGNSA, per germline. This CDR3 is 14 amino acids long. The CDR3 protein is CASSRLHSNQPQHF. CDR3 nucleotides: TGTGCCAGCAGCCGTCTTCATAGCAATCAGCCCCAGCATTTT.